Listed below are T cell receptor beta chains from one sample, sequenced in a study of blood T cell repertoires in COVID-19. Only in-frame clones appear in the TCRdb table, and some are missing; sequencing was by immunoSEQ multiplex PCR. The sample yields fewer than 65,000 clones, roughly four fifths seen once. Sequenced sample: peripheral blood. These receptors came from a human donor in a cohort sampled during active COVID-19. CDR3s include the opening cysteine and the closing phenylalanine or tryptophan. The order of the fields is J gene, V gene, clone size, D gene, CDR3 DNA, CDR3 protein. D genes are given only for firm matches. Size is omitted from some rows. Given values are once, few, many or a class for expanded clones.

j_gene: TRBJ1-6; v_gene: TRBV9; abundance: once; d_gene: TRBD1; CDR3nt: TGTGCCAGCAGCGAAACCGGGACAGGAAATTCACCCCTCCACTTT; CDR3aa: CASSETGTGNSPLHF
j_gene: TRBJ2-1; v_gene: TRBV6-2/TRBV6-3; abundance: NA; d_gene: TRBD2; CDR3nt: TGTGCCAGCAGTTCTGAACTAGCGGGATTCGAGCAGTTCTTC; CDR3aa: CASSSELAGFEQFF
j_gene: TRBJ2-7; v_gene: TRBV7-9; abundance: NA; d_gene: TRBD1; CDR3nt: TGTGCCAGCAGCCGGCTGGGACAGTTGGAAGCCTACGAGCAGTACTTC; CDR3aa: CASSRLGQLEAYEQYF
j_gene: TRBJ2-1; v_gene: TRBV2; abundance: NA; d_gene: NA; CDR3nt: TGTGCCAGCATGGAGGTTAGCTCCTACAATGAGCAGTTCTTC; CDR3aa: CASMEVSSYNEQFF
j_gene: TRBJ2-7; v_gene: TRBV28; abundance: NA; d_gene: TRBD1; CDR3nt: TGTGCCAGCAGTTTGGGGGACAGGAACTCCTACGAGCAGTACTTC; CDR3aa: CASSLGDRNSYEQYF
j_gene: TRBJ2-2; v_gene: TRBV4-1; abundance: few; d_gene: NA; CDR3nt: TGCGCCACTCGGGGTCTCACCGGGGAGCTGTTTTTT; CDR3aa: CATRGLTGELFF
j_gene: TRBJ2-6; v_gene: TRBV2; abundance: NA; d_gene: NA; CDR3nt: TGTGCCAGCAATTTCCCTTCTGGGGCCAACGTCCTGACTTTC; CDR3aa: CASNFPSGANVLTF
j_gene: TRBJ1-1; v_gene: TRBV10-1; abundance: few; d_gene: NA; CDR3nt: TGCGCCAGCAGCGCTACTCGGGATTGGAGGCTGAACACTGAAGCTTTCTTT; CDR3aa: CASSATRDWRLNTEAFF
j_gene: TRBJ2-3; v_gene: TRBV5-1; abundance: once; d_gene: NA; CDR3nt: TGCGCCAGCAGCCCCGGACTAAACACAGATACGCAGTATTTT; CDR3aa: CASSPGLNTDTQYF
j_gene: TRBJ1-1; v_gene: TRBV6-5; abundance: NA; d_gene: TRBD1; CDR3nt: TGTGCCAGCAGCAGATCCCGGGACAGGGTTACTGAAGCTTTCTTT; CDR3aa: CASSRSRDRVTEAFF
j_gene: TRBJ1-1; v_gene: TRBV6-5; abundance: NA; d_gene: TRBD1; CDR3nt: TGTGCCAGCAGTCTACGGACAGGTGAAGCTTTCTTT; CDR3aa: CASSLRTGEAFF
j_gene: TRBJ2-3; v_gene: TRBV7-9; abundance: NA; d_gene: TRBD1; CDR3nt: TGTGCCAGCAGCCACGGGGACAGGGGAACAGATACGCAGTATTTT; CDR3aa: CASSHGDRGTDTQYF
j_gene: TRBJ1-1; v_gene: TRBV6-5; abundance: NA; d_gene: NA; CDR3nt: TGTGCCAGCAAACAGGGTCAGAACACTGAAGCTTTCTTT; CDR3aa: CASKQGQNTEAFF
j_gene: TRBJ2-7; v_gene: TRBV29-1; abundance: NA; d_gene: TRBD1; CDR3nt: TGCAGCGTAGATGACAGGGGGAGATCGGGTTACGAGCAGTACTTC; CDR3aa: CSVDDRGRSGYEQYF
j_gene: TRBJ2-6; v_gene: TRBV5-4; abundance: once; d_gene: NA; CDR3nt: TGTGCCAGCAGTCCAGGGGACTCTGGGGCCAACGTCCTGACTTTC; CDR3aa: CASSPGDSGANVLTF
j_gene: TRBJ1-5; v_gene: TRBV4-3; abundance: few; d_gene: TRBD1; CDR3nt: TGCGCCAGCAGCCAAGCCACAGGGGGCAGTCAGCCCCAGCATTTT; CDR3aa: CASSQATGGSQPQHF
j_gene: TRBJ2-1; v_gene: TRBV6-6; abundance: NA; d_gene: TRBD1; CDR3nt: TGTGCCAGCAGTTACTCAAACAGGGGAACCTACAATGAGCAGTTCTTC; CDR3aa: CASSYSNRGTYNEQFF
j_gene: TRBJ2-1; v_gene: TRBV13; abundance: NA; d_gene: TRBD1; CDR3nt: TGTGCCAGCAGCTTATTGGGACAGGGGAATAACAATGAGCAGTTCTTC; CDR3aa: CASSLLGQGNNNEQFF
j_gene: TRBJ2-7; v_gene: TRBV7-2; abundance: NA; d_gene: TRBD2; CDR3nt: TGTGCCAGCAGCTTAACAGGGACTAGCGGGAGTCCGGGAGGCTACGAGCAGTACTTC; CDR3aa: CASSLTGTSGSPGGYEQYF
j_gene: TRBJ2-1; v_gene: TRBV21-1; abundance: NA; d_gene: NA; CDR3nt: TGTGCCAGCAGCAAAGGTTACTGGGACAAGCCCTACAATGAGCAGTTCTTC; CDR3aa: CASSKGYWDKPYNEQFF
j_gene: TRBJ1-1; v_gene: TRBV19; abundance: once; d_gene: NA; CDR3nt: TGTGCCAGTACCCACTATTCTTGGAAGAACACTGAAGCTTTCTTT; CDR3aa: CASTHYSWKNTEAFF
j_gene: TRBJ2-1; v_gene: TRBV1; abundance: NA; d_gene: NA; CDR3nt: TGCACCAGCAGCCAAGCCCCGGGTGAGCAGTTCTTC; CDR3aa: CTSSQAPGEQFF
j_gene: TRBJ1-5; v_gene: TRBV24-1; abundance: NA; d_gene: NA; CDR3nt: TGTGCCACCCCCCACCACGTGGACAGTGGCGAGGGTCAGCCCCAGCATTTT; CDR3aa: CATPHHVDSGEGQPQHF
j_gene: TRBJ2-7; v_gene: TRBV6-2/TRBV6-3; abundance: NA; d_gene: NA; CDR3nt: TGTGCCAGCAGCGTGCACGAGGAGTCCTACGAGCAGTACTTC; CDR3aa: CASSVHEESYEQYF
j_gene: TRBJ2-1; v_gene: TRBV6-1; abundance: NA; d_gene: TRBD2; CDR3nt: TGTGCCAGCAGTGAACGGCTAGCGGGGGGCCGAAATGAGCAGTTCTTC; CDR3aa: CASSERLAGGRNEQFF
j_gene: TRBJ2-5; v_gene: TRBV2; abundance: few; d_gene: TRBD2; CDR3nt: TGTGCCAGCGGGAGGGATGGCCAAGAGACCCAGTACTTC; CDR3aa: CASGRDGQETQYF
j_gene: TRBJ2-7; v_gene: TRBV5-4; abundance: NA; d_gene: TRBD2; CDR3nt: TGTGCCAGCAGCTTGGGCGGGAGGGCTTCCTACGAGCAGTACTTC; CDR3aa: CASSLGGRASYEQYF
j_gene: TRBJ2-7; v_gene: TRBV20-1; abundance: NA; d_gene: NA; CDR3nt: TGCAGTGCTAGGGGTCCGGGGGAGCAGTACTTC; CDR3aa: CSARGPGEQYF
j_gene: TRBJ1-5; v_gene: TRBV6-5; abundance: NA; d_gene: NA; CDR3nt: TGTGCCAGCACCCCTTTCAATCAGCCCCAGCATTTT; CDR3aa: CASTPFNQPQHF
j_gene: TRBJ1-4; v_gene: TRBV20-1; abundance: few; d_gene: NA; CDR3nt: TGCAGCCCATGGAGTGGTGAAAAACTGTTTTTT; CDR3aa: CSPWSGEKLFF
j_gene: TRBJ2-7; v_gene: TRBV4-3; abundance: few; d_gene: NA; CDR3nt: TGCGCCAGCAGCCAAGAGAGGCAGGGTTGTGACGAGCAGTACTTC; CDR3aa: CASSQERQGCDEQYF
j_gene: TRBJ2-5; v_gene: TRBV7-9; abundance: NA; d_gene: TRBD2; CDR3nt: TGTGCCAGCAGCTTCGCGGGGGGCCGGTACCAAGAGACCCAGTACTTC; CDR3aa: CASSFAGGRYQETQYF
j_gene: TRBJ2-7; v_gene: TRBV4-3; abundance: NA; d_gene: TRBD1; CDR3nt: TGCGCCAGCAGCCACGGACAGGGATACGAGCAGTACTTC; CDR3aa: CASSHGQGYEQYF
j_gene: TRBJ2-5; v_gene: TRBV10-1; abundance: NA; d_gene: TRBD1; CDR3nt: TGCGCCAGCAGTCCATACCCCTCAGGGGGCATAGAGACCCAGTACTTC; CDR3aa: CASSPYPSGGIETQYF